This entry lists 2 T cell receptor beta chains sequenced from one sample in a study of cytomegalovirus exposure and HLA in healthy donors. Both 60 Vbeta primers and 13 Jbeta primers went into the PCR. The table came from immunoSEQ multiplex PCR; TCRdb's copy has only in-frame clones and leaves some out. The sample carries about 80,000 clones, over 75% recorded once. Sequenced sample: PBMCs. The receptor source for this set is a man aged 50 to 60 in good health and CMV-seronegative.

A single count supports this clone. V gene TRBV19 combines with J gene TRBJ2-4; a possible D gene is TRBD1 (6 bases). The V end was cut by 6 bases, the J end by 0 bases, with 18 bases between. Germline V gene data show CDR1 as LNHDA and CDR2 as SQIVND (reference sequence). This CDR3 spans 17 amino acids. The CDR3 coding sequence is TGTGCCAGTAGGGAAACCCAAACAGGGTTAGCCAAAAACATTCAGTACTTC. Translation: CASRETQTGLAKNIQYF.

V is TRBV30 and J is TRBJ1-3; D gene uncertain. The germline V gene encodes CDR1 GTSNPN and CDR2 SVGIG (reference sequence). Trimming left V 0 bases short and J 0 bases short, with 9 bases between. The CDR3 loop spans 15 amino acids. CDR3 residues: CAWSVYARSGNTIYF. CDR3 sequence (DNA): TGTGCCTGGAGTGTTTATGCGCGCTCTGGAAACACCATATATTTT.